These 7 T cell receptor beta chains share one sample of origin, sequenced in a study of cytomegalovirus exposure and HLA in healthy donors. 60 Vbeta and 13 Jbeta primers were used in PCR. Profiled with immunoSEQ multiplex PCR; TCRdb holds only in-frame clones, not every one. The sample records tens of thousands of clones, roughly 80% being singletons. Sequenced: PBMCs. These receptors were collected from a woman in her thirties in good health and CMV-seronegative.

This sequence joins TRBV7-2 and TRBJ1-1, with D maybe TRBD1 (5 bases). In germline, CDR1 is SGHTA, CDR2 FQGNSA. The CDR3 is 18 residues long. Between the trimmed V and J ends, which lost 2 bases and 3 bases, there was a span of 22 bases. As DNA, the CDR3 is TGTGCCAGCAGCTTAATTGGCGGGGGATTACTTTCGGACACTGAAGCTTTCTTT. As protein: CASSLIGGGLLSDTEAFF.

V gene TRBV15 combines with J gene TRBJ2-2; a weak D match, TRBD2 (6 bases). Germline V lookup: CDR1 LNHNV, CDR2 YYDKDF (reference sequence). The V and J ends lost 1 base and 7 bases respectively, with 16 bases between them. CDR3 length: 16 residues. The CDR3 coding sequence is TGTGCCACCAGCAGAGCGGGCGGGGTGGGCGGCGGGGAGCTGTTTTTT. It specifies CATSRAGGVGGGELFF.

This clone is a singleton in its sample. This rearrangement joins TRBV5-1 to TRBJ2-7; TRBD1 matches at 7 bases. The CDR3 is 14 amino acids. Trimming removed 0 bases from V and 2 bases from J; junction bases left unmatched: 2. Germline V CDR1 and CDR2: SGHRS, YFSETQ. The CDR3 loop is CASSLDRGPYEQYF. The CDR3 DNA reads as TGCGCCAGCAGCTTGGACAGGGGACCCTACGAGCAGTACTTC.

V usage is TRBV5-6 and J usage is TRBJ2-7; 7 bases map to TRBD2. The CDR3 length is 14 residues. Germline CDR1 reads SGHDT; CDR2 reads YYEEEE. J gave up 4 bases and V 1 base, and 5 bases lay outside the gene matches. The chain's CDR3 is CASSLKTSEYEQYF. The CDR3 bases are TGTGCCAGCAGCTTGAAAACTAGCGAGTACGAGCAGTACTTC.

The chain joins TRBV7-9 to TRBJ1-2; 7 bases agree with TRBD1. V dropped 11 bases and J dropped 0; count of bases not matched to a gene: 6. The CDR3 loop spans 13 amino acids. Germline V gene data show CDR1 as SEHNR and CDR2 as FQNEAQ (reference sequence). CDR3 nucleotides: TGTGCCGGAGGGACAGAAGCTAACTATGGCTACACCTTC. The encoded protein is CAGGTEANYGYTF.

The J gene is TRBJ2-2, the V gene TRBV7-9; D is uncertain. The CDR3 sequence is 12 residues long. V lost 3 bases and J 5 bases, leaving 4 bases between the germline ends. CDR1 SEHNR and CDR2 FQNEAQ come from the germline V gene (reference sequence). The CDR3 loop is CASSFNTGELFF. The CDR3 nucleotides read TGTGCCAGCAGCTTTAATACCGGGGAGCTGTTTTTT.

This clone was seen just once. The genes are TRBV18 and TRBJ1-4; D may be TRBD1 (5 bases). Germline values: CDR1 KGHSH, CDR2 LQKENI. The CDR3 has 13 amino acids. V was shortened by 3 bases and J by 8 bases, with 10 bases between the two germline ends. CDR3 sequence (DNA): TGTGCCAGCTCACCGGAGCGGGGCGAAAAACTGTTTTTT. It yields the protein CASSPERGEKLFF. Full variable domain (outside the CDR3, taken from reference TRBV18 and TRBJ1-4): NAGVMQNPRHLVRRRGQEARLRCSPMKGHSHVYWYRQLPEEGLKFMVYLQKENIIDESGMPKERFSAEFPKEGPSILRIQQVVRGDSAAYFCASSPERGEKLFFGSGTQLSVL.